This TCR beta chain was obtained from a study of Graves' ophthalmopathy and Graves' hyperthyroidism (dated 2018 in TCRdb). Concerning the study at large: Peripheral blood was collected before any treatment was given, at the time of initial diagnosis. TCR beta repertoire signatures were used to distinguish Graves' ophthalmopathy from Graves' hyperthyroidism and to predict progression to ophthalmopathy. Once sampling was done, hyperthyroidism patients were given methimazole at a starting dose of 30 mg daily, while ophthalmopathy patients were given high-dose intravenous methylprednisolone. In more than five hyperthyroidism patients, the T-cell repertoires found in thyroid tissue were compared with those found in blood. For training and testing, the 110 or so patients in the discovery cohort were randomly divided in a 7:3 ratio. An independent validation cohort comprised about 20 hyperthyroidism patients and over 15 patients who later progressed from hyperthyroidism to ophthalmopathy. In total, around 130 blood samples were TCR-sequenced: 43 ophthalmopathy, roughly 77 hyperthyroidism and approximately 17 hyperthyroidism-to-ophthalmopathy patients. To explore V-J signatures distinguishing ophthalmopathy from hyperthyroidism, a discovery set of 100 patients (more than 40 ophthalmopathy, roughly 56 stable hyperthyroidism) was enrolled. What the authors observed across the whole study: In validation, the model predicted ophthalmopathy progression with about 70% sensitivity and around 72% specificity; 12 predicted patients were CT-confirmed with GO in a median of approximately 6.5 months. In cross-validation, the 13-signature model distinguished ophthalmopathy from stable hyperthyroidism with around 90% sensitivity and roughly 81% specificity, while in the test set the corresponding values were around 79% and 71%. Most of the expanded thyroid clonotypes with a frequency above 0.001 were also detected in blood, and it was suggested that the thyroid immune response may be reflected by blood repertoires. Sample size was not predetermined statistically, and investigators were not blinded to group allocation.

In its sample, this clonotype was seen many times. The target of this receptor is not known. No qualities accompany the bases; no much larger clone lies one base away. For repertoire sequencing, TCR beta CDR3 regions were amplified from RNA transcripts. The first round was an RT-PCR using HTBI primers with the Qiagen OneStep RT-PCR kit, and this first round was followed by a second-round multiplex PCR, then size selection and purification. Libraries were sequenced on an Illumina HiSeq2000 using paired-end 100 bp reads. The authors' pipeline ran thus. Reads were processed with SOAPnuke, discarding reads with adapters, uncalled bases, mean Phred below 15, or no exact constant-primer or identifier match. COPE v1.2.5 was used to merge high-quality paired reads. Clonotypes were defined as unique nucleotide sequences and were aligned to IMGT TRB V, D and J references using MiTCR v1.1. The analysis was limited to V-J combinations with a frequency above 0.0001, which together covered 99.2% of repertoires. For each V-J combination, a TCR clonal expansion and chaos score was defined as F50 clonal expansion divided by the chaos observed in the TCRdist matrix. Welch's t-statistics and random forest were used to narrow the features down to around twelve V-J combinations, which were then fed into a naive Bayes classifier. Thyroid-blood repertoire similarity was quantified with the Morisita-Horn index. TCRdb's own reprocessing of the public reads used fastp at Q25 and MiXCR and kept productive beta chains. Records with the same CDR3 protein are collapsed into one entry carrying the most frequent genes and DNA. Here the V and J calls rest on TCRdb's processing, not on the authors' analysis. This sample is represented by about 620,000 distinct CDR3 sequences; about 24% of them were singletons. The ten largest account for 7.1% of the sample.

Hyperthyroidism was considered stable if no progression to ophthalmopathy occurred within 18 months of follow-up. Hyperthyroidism patients were newly diagnosed, were aged 18 to 65 years, and had a disease duration under 2 months. Patients with other autoimmune diseases, uncontrolled infections, pregnancy or lactation were excluded from the study. Clinical symptoms, serum thyroxine, TRAb, thyroid ultrasound and orbital computed tomography formed the basis of the diagnosis. Ficoll-Paque density gradient centrifugation was used to isolate PBMCs from under 11 ml of fresh peripheral blood. Total RNA was extracted using Trizol reagent, and RNA quality was checked on an Agilent 2100 Bioanalyzer. Ends trimmed: V by 5 bases, J by 2 bases; bases unmatched to a gene: 5. Reading the germline V gene (reference sequence) gives CDR1 DFQATT and CDR2 SNEGSKA. From its cysteine to its phenylalanine, the CDR3 spans 15 amino acids. The only DNA kept is the CDR3, 45 bases in frame from the first base.

This sequence was found in a woman aged 18-29 years with stable Graves' hyperthyroidism. Some clones in this sample may be carry-over from other donors' samples. Donor details come from another sample of the same person, matched by shared clones. Source material: peripheral blood. The chain joins TRBV20-1 to TRBJ1-5; 11 middle bases align to TRBD1. DNA sequence: TGCAGTGCTCGGACAGGGGGCGAAGGCAATCAGCCCCAGCATTTT. This encodes CSARTGGEGNQPQHF.